This is a list of T cell receptor beta chains from one sample in a study. MiXCR, applied by TCRdb to the RT-PCR reads, yields one record per CDR3 protein. The sample holds fewer than 800,000 distinct CDR3 sequences, approximately 15% seen once. Sequences were obtained from memory CD4+ T cells from blood. These receptors were taken from a female donor in good health, serving as a healthy control. CDR3s include the opening cysteine and the closing phenylalanine or tryptophan. D genes are given only for firm matches. Size is stated for part of the rows, as once, few or many counts, or as a class when the clone is expanded.

j_call clone_size d_call v_call cdr3_nt cdr3_aa
TRBJ2-7 . TRBD2 TRBV12-3/TRBV12-4 TGTGCCAGCAGTCAATCGGGGGGGGGCTGGTACGAGCAGTACTTC CASSQSGGGWYEQYF
TRBJ2-7 . TRBD1 TRBV27 TGTGCCAGCAGTCCTCGGTGGACAGGGGAAATATACGAGCAGTACTTC CASSPRWTGEIYEQYF
TRBJ1-1 . . TRBV12-5 TGTGCTAGTGGTTCGACCGCGGGGTCTGCTGGGATCACTGAAGCTTTCTTT CASGSTAGSAGITEAFF
TRBJ2-1 . TRBD2 TRBV20-1 TGCAGTGCTTATACTAGCGGGTGGGTTAATGAGCAGTTCTTC CSAYTSGWVNEQFF
TRBJ1-1 many TRBD1 TRBV6-5 TGTGCCAGCAGGATTCAGGGGGTGGGCACTGAAGCTTTCTTT CASRIQGVGTEAFF
TRBJ2-2 once TRBD2 TRBV3-1 TGTGCCAGCAGCAGGCGGCCAGCGGGGCTCACCGGGGAGCTGTTTTTT CASSRRPAGLTGELFF
TRBJ2-1 . TRBD2 TRBV25-1 TGTGCCAGCAGTGGACCGGGACTAGCGGGAGTTAATGAGCAGTTCTTC CASSGPGLAGVNEQFF
TRBJ1-1 few . TRBV6-1 TGTGCCAGCAGTGAAAGAGGGGAGGTCACTGAAGCTTTCTTT CASSERGEVTEAFF
TRBJ2-7 . . TRBV6-1 TGTGCCAGCAGTGAAAAAATAAGCGGAAGCTCCTACGAGCAGTACTTC CASSEKISGSSYEQYF
TRBJ2-7 few TRBD1 TRBV20-1 TGCAGTGCTAGACGACAGGGTACCTACGAGCAGTACTTC CSARRQGTYEQYF
TRBJ2-1 many TRBD2 TRBV5-1 TGCGCCAGCAGCTGGGACGGACTAGCGGGAGGGTACAATGAGCAGTTCTTC CASSWDGLAGGYNEQFF
TRBJ1-5 . . TRBV7-8 TGTGCCAGCAGCTTAGGAGACATAATCCAGCCCCAGCATTTT CASSLGDIIQPQHF
TRBJ2-1 few . TRBV5-4 TGTGCCAGCAGCTTGTCTTCGGCTACCTCCTACAATGAGCAGTTCTTC CASSLSSATSYNEQFF
TRBJ2-1 few TRBD1 TRBV20-1 TGCAGTGCCCAGGACAGGGGTGATGAGCAGTTCTTC CSAQDRGDEQFF
TRBJ1-4 . . TRBV10-3 TGTGCCATATCGACACCTACTAATGAAAAACTGTTTTTT CAISTPTNEKLFF
TRBJ1-2 few . TRBV15 TGTGCCACCAGCTCCGGATCTGATAACTATGGCTACACCTTC CATSSGSDNYGYTF
TRBJ2-7 few . TRBV7-2 TGTGCCAGCAGCCGCTCGGACTTATACTACGAGCAGTACTTC CASSRSDLYYEQYF
TRBJ2-3 many . TRBV29-1 TGCAGCGTTGTGAAGGGACGGGATGTGGAGTATTTT CSVVKGRDVEYF
TRBJ2-1 few . TRBV7-3 TGTGCCAGCAGCCTCCGGGGAGGGGGGAAATCCAATGAGCAGTTCTTC CASSLRGGGKSNEQFF
TRBJ2-1 many TRBD2 TRBV7-2 TGTGCCAGCAGGCGGACTAGCGGGGCCGACAATGAGCAGTTCTTC CASRRTSGADNEQFF
TRBJ1-2 . . TRBV6-5 TGTGCCAGCAGTCTCCATGGGGGCATCGAAAACTATGGCTACACCTTC CASSLHGGIENYGYTF
TRBJ2-5 many TRBD1 TRBV7-2 TGTGCCAGCAGCTTAATGGCAGGGGGCGGTCAAGAGACCCAGTACTTC CASSLMAGGGQETQYF
TRBJ1-6 many . TRBV6-2/TRBV6-3 TGTGCCAGCAGCAGTCTTGGACAGAGTACACCCCTCCACTTT CASSSLGQSTPLHF
TRBJ1-1 once . TRBV12-3/TRBV12-4 TGTGCCAGCAGTTTAGCCCCCTCGTTTTTTTTCTTT CASSLAPSFFFF